The 5 T cell receptor beta chains presented below share a single source sample, sequenced in a study of Ad26.COV2.S vaccination and SARS-CoV-2 variants. Treatment indicated: some 20 received Ad26.COV2.S at low or high dose, single or two shots; 5 received placebo; per-sample allocation not given. The samples date from day 63 after the first vaccine or placebo injection. Sequencing was performed with immunoSEQ multiplex PCR; in TCRdb, only in-frame clones are kept and a portion is missing. The sample carries approximately 410,000 clones, 92% recorded once. This sample comprised peripheral blood, obtained in a trial of Ad26.COV2.S vaccine versus placebo. These receptors came from a person aged 18-65 years who received the Ad26.COV2.S COVID-19 vaccine or a placebo.

The V call is TRBV7-9, the J call TRBJ2-1; 8 nucleotides agree with TRBD2. This CDR3 is 15 amino acids long. Germline assignment: CDR1 SEHNR and CDR2 FQNEAQ (reference sequence). V lost 5 bases and J lost 9; bases outside the gene matches: 12. The CDR3 reads CASSQPGLVLPEQFF. CDR3 coding DNA: TGTGCCAGCAGCCAGCCGGGACTAGTTCTCCCTGAGCAGTTCTTC.

This clone was counted a single time. The chain employs TRBV28 and TRBJ1-5; D is unresolved. CDR3 size: 19 residues. Trimming stripped 2 bases from V and 0 bases from J, with 20 bases between. Germline V lookup: CDR1 MDHEN, CDR2 SYDVKM. In nucleotides, the CDR3 is TGTGCCAGCAGTTTAATGGCCCTAGGGATTTATTCTAGCAATCAGCCCCAGCATTTT. Encoded protein: CASSLMALGIYSSNQPQHF.

In its sample, this clone was seen once. This chain links TRBV5-6 with TRBJ2-2; D not certain. V was trimmed by 3 bases and J by 7 bases, leaving 10 bases between them. From germline, CDR1 is SGHDT and CDR2 YYEEEE. This CDR3 is built from 13 residues. The CDR3 bases are TGTGCCAGCAGCTCACACAGCTTCGGGGAGCTGTTTTTT. It specifies CASSSHSFGELFF.

This clone appeared a single time. V usage is TRBV5-1 and J usage is TRBJ2-1; D assignment may be TRBD1 or TRBD2 (6 bases each). The V end lost 5 bases, the J end lost 4 bases, and 13 bases lay between the germline ends. The CDR3 totals 14 residues. Germline V gives CDR1 SGHRS, CDR2 YFSETQ. The CDR3 here is CASRPGAEYNEQFF. CDR3 nucleotides: TGCGCCAGCAGACCGGGGGCAGAATACAATGAGCAGTTCTTC.

The chain recombines TRBV28 with TRBJ1-6; D is possibly TRBD1 (6 bases). This CDR3 has 14 amino acids. V lost 3 bases, J lost 8 bases, and 11 bases lay in between. CDR1 MDHEN and CDR2 SYDVKM come from the germline V gene. This CDR3 reads CASSLDRRDSPLHF. The CDR3 nucleotides are TGTGCCAGCAGTTTGGACAGACGGGATTCACCCCTCCACTTT.